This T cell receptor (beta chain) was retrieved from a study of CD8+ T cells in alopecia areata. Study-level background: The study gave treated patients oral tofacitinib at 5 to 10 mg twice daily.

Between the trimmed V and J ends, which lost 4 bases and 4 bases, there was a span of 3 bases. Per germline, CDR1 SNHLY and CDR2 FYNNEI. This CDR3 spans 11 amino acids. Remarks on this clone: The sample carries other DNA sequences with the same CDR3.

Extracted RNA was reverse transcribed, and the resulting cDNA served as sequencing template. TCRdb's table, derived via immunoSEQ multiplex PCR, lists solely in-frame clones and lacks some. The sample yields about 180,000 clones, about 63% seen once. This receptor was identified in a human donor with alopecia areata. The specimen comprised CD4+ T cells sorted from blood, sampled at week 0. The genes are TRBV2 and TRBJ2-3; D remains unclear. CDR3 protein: CASSGPDTQYF. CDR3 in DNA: TGTGCCAGCAGTGGACCAGATACGCAGTATTTT. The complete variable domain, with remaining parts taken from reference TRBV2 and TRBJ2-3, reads EPEVTQTPSHQVTQMGQEVILRCVPISNHLYFYWYRQILGQKVEFLVSFYNNEISEKSEIFDDQFSVERPDGSNFTLKIRSTKLEDSAMYFCASSGPDTQYFGPGTRLTVL.